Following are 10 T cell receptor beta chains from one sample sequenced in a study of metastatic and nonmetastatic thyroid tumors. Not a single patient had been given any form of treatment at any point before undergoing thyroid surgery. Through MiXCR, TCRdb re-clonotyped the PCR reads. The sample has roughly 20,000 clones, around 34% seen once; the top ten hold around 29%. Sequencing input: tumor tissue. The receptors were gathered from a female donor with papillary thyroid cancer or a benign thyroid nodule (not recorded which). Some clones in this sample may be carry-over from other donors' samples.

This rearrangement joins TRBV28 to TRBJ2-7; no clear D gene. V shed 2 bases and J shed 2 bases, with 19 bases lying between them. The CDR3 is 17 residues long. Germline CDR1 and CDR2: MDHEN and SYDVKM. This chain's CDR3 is CASSLANYKLIPYEQYF. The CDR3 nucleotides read TGTGCCAGCAGTTTAGCCAACTATAAACTAATCCCCTACGAGCAGTACTTC.

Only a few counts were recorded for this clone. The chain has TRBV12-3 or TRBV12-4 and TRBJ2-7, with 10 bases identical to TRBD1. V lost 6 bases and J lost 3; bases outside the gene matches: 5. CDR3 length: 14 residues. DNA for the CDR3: TGTGCCAGCAGACTCCGGGACAGGGGCTACGAGCAGTACTTC. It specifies CASRLRDRGYEQYF.

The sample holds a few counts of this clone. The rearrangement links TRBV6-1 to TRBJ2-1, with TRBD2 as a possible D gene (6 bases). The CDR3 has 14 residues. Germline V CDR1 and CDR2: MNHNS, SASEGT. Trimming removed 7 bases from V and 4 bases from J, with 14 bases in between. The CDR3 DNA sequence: TGTGCCAGCATGAGGTCGGGGGTTTACAATGAGCAGTTCTTC. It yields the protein CASMRSGVYNEQFF.

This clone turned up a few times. The CDR3 spells CASSSGDYGYTF. The CDR3 nucleotides are TGTGCCAGCAGTTCGGGGGACTATGGCTACACCTTC. This chain connects TRBV28 to TRBJ1-2; a weak D match, TRBD1 (5 bases). Germline CDR1 MDHEN, CDR2 SYDVKM. The CDR3 sequence is 12 residues long. Deletions cut 4 bases from V and 3 bases from J, with 6 bases between.

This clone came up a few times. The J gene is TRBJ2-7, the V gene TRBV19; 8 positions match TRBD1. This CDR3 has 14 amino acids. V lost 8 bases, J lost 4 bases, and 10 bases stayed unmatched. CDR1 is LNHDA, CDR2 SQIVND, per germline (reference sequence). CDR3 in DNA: TGTGCCAGTGGCGCCGGGACAGGAGATTACGAGCAGTACTTC. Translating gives CASGAGTGDYEQYF.

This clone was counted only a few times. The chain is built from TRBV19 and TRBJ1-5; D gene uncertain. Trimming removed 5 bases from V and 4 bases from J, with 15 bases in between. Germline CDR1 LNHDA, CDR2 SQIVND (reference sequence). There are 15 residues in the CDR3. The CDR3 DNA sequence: TGTGCCAGTAGTTTAATGACGGTGGGAAATCAGCCCCAGCATTTT. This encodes CASSLMTVGNQPQHF.

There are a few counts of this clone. The CDR3 DNA reads as TGTGCCAGTTCAGGGTTGGGTCGTCACACTGAAGCTTTCTTT. Amino acid sequence: CASSGLGRHTEAFF. The chain couples TRBV19 to TRBJ1-1; possibly TRBD1 for D (5 bases). CDR1 is LNHDA, CDR2 SQIVND, per germline (reference sequence). Trimming cost V 8 bases and J 3 bases, with 16 bases left between them. The CDR3 covers 14 residues.

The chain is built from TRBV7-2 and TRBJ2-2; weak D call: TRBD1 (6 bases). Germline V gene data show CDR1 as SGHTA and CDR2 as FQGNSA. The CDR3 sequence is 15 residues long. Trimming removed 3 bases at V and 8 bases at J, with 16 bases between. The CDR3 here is CASSFQTGSGGELFF. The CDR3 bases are TGTGCCAGCAGCTTCCAGACAGGATCGGGTGGGGAGCTGTTTTTT. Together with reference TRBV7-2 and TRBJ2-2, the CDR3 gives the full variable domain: GAGVSQSPSNKVTEKGKDVELRCDPISGHTALYWYRQSLGQGLEFLIYFQGNSAPDKSGLPSDRFSAERTGGSVSTLTIQRTQQEDSAVYLCASSFQTGSGGELFFGEGSRLTVL.

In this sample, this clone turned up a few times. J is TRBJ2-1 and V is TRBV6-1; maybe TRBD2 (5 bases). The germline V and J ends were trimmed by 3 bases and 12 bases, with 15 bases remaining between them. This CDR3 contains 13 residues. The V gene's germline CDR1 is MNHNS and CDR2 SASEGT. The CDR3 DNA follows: TGTGCCAGCAGTGAGACCTCCAGCCGGGGGCAGTTCTTC. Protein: CASSETSSRGQFF.

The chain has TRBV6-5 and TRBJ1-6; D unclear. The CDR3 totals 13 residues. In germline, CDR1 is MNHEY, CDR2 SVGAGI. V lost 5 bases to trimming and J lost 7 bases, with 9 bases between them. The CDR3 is CASSQRTNSPLHF. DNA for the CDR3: TGTGCCAGCAGTCAAAGAACCAATTCACCCCTCCACTTT.